A selection of T cell receptor beta chains follows, all from one sample in a study of shared clonotypes between healthy human individuals. Generated by immunoSEQ multiplex PCR, the TCRdb table keeps only in-frame clones and is missing some. The data hold some 2 million clones, with 85% to 95% observed a single time. The material sequenced was naive CD4+ T cells sorted from blood. The receptor set was obtained from a man between 18 and 29 years old in good health. CDR3s include the opening cysteine and the closing phenylalanine or tryptophan. Each record gives: D gene, V gene, J gene, clone size, CDR3 DNA, CDR3 protein. A D gene is named only where the DNA matches it firmly. Not all rows give a size; the values are once, few, many and, for expanded clones, a class.

TRBD2,TRBV5-1,TRBJ2-3,NA,TGCGCCAGCAGCTTGACTAGCGGCGGCACAGATACGCAGTATTTT,CASSLTSGGTDTQYF
NA,TRBV18,TRBJ2-3,few,TGTGCCAGCTCGCCTGACACAGATACGCAGTATTTT,CASSPDTDTQYF
NA,TRBV7-2,TRBJ2-4,NA,TGTGCCAGCAGCTTAAAACCACCTTCCACTCCGTTAGCCAAAAACATTCAGTACTTC,CASSLKPPSTPLAKNIQYF
TRBD1,TRBV18,TRBJ1-1,NA,TGTGCCAGCTCTGGGGACAGGAACACTGAAGCTTTCTTT,CASSGDRNTEAFF
TRBD1,TRBV5-1,TRBJ2-6,NA,TGCGCCAGCAGCCAGGGACAGACCTCTGGGGCCAACGTCCTGACTTTC,CASSQGQTSGANVLTF
NA,TRBV28,TRBJ1-5,NA,TGTGCCAACTCCGGACGAGGGCGTGTAGACAAGCCCCAGCATTTT,CANSGRGRVDKPQHF
NA,TRBV18,TRBJ1-6,NA,TGTGCCAGCTCACCATCGGGGAACTCCTATAATTCACCCCTCCACTTT,CASSPSGNSYNSPLHF
TRBD1,TRBV28,TRBJ2-5,NA,TGTGCCAGCAGTTCCATCAGGACAGGGTCATTAGAGACCCAGTACTTC,CASSSIRTGSLETQYF
NA,TRBV27,TRBJ1-1,NA,TGTGCCAGCAGTTTATCCCCCCGACAGGTTGACACTGAAGCTTTCTTT,CASSLSPRQVDTEAFF
TRBD1,TRBV29-1,TRBJ1-2,NA,TGCAGCGTCCTACAGGGGAACTATGGCTACACCTTC,CSVLQGNYGYTF
TRBD1,TRBV12-5,TRBJ2-5,NA,TGTGCTAGTGGTCCTGACGGGACAGCCCAAGAGACCCAGTACTTC,CASGPDGTAQETQYF
TRBD1,TRBV10-3,TRBJ2-2,NA,TGTGCCATCAGTGGACAGGGGGCGGACACCGGGGAGCTGTTTTTT,CAISGQGADTGELFF
NA,TRBV6-1,TRBJ1-1,NA,TGTGCCACCAGTGGGTGGGGGGTTGCTGAAGCTTTCTTT,CATSGWGVAEAFF
NA,TRBV4-2,TRBJ1-3,NA,TGTGCCAGCAGCCAAGATTCAGGGTACGGCACCATATATTTT,CASSQDSGYGTIYF
TRBD1,TRBV2,TRBJ1-6,NA,TGTGCCAGCAGCGGAAGACAGGGGCTCGCTTCACCCCTCCACTTT,CASSGRQGLASPLHF
NA,TRBV2,TRBJ1-1,NA,TGTGCCAGCAGCTCGCAGGGGAACACTGAAGCTTTCTTT,CASSSQGNTEAFF
TRBD1,TRBV4-1,TRBJ2-7,NA,TGCGCCAGCAGCCAAGCGGGACAGTGGGAAAAGCAGTACTTC,CASSQAGQWEKQYF
TRBD2,TRBV6-6,TRBJ2-7,NA,TGTGCCAGCAGTAGGGGACTAGCGGTGAGCTCCTACGAGCAGTACTTC,CASSRGLAVSSYEQYF
NA,TRBV7-8,TRBJ2-2,NA,TGTGCCAGCAGCTACCCAAATGAGGGGCGGGAGCTGTTTTTT,CASSYPNEGRELFF
NA,TRBV28,TRBJ1-5,NA,TGTGCCAGCAGGGCCTCCAGGGCCATAAGCAATCAGCCCCAGCATTTT,CASRASRAISNQPQHF
TRBD2,TRBV2,TRBJ2-3,NA,TGTGCCAGCAGAGCCGGGACTAGTACAGATACGCAGTATTTT,CASRAGTSTDTQYF
NA,TRBV5-1,TRBJ2-2,NA,TGCGCCAGCAGCCCCGGAGGGCCGCAGACCGGGGAGCTGTTTTTT,CASSPGGPQTGELFF
TRBD1,TRBV5-6,TRBJ2-7,NA,TGTGCCAGCAGCCCCACCCCAGGGGGTTCCTACGAGCAGTACTTC,CASSPTPGGSYEQYF
NA,TRBV2,TRBJ2-7,NA,TGTGCCAGTAAAGGGATTCAGGGCCTTCACGAGCAGTACTTC,CASKGIQGLHEQYF
NA,TRBV11-2,TRBJ2-2,NA,TGTGCCAGCAGCTCCCTTGAGGGTGGATGGGTCACCGGGGAGCTGTTTTTT,CASSSLEGGWVTGELFF
NA,TRBV9,TRBJ2-5,NA,TGTGCCAGCAGCGTAGATAGGGGGGCAGAGACCCAGTACTTC,CASSVDRGAETQYF
TRBD2,TRBV7-8,TRBJ2-5,NA,TGTGCCAGCAGCACCCAGAGCGGGGGCCTCCAAGAGACCCAGTACTTC,CASSTQSGGLQETQYF
TRBD2,TRBV6-1,TRBJ2-1,NA,TGTGCCAGCAGTCTAAGCGGGGGCTTCTACAATGAGCAGTTCTTC,CASSLSGGFYNEQFF
NA,TRBV5-4,TRBJ2-5,NA,TGTGCCAGCAGCCTTGGGGCCCTCCGCGAAGAGACCCAGTACTTC,CASSLGALREETQYF
NA,TRBV4-3,TRBJ1-3,NA,TGCGCCAGCAGCCAAGAGGCCACTAGAAACACCATATATTTT,CASSQEATRNTIYF
NA,TRBV5-1,TRBJ1-1,NA,TGCGCCAGCAGCCCAACAACAAACACTGAAGCTTTCTTT,CASSPTTNTEAFF